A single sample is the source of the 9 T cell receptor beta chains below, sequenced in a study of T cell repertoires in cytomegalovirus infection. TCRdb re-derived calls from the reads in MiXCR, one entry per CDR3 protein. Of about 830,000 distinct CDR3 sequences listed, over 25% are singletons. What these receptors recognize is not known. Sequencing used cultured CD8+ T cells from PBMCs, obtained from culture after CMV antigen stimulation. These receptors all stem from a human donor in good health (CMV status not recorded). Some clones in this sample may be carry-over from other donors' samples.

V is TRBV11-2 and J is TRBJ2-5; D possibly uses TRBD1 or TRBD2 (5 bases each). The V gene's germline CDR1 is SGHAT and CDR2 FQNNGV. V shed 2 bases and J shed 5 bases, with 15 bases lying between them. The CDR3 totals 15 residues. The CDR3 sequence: CASSLWGTLGETQYF. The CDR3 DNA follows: TGTGCCAGCAGCTTATGGGGGACCCTTGGGGAGACCCAGTACTTC.

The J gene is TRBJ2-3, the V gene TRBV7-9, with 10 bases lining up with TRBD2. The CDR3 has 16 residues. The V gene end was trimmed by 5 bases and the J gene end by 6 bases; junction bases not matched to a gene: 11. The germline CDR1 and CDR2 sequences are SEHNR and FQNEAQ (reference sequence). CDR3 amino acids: CASSNAGLALRDTQYF. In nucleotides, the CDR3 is TGTGCCAGCAGCAACGCGGGACTAGCGTTGAGGGATACGCAGTATTTT.

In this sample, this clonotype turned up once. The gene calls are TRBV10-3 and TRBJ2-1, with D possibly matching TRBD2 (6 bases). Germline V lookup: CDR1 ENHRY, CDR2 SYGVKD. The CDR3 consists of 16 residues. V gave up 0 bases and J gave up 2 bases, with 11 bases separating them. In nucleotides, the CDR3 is TGTGCCATCAGTGAGTCCGGGGGTAGAACCTACAATGAGCAGTTCTTC. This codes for CAISESGGRTYNEQFF.

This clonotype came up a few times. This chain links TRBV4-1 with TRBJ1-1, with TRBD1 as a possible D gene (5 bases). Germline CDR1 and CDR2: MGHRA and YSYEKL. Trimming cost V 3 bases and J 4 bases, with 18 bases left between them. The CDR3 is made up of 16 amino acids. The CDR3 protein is CASSHPSQGSGTEAFF. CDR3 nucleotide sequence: TGCGCCAGCAGCCACCCATCCCAGGGCTCTGGCACTGAAGCTTTCTTT.

The CDR3: CATQAGRGRYNEQFF. CDR3 in DNA: TGTGCCACCCAGGCGGGTAGGGGGCGGTACAATGAGCAGTTCTTC. This sequence joins TRBV2 and TRBJ2-1; 7 bases agree with TRBD1. The CDR3 consists of 15 residues. V dropped 10 bases and J dropped 4; count of bases not matched to a gene: 13. Germline CDR1 and CDR2: SNHLY and FYNNEI.

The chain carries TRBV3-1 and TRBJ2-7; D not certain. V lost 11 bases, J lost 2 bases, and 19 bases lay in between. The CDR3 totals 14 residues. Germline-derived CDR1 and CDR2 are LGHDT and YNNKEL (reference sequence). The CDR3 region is CACLNHRRPYEQYF. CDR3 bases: TGTGCCTGCCTCAACCACCGGAGACCCTACGAGCAGTACTTC.

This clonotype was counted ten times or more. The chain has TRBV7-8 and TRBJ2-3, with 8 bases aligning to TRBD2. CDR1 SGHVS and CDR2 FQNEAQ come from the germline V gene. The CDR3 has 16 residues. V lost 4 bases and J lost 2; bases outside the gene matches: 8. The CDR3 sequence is CASSSGGGVPTDTQYF. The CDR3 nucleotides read TGTGCCAGCAGCTCGGGGGGGGGGGTCCCCACAGATACGCAGTATTTT.

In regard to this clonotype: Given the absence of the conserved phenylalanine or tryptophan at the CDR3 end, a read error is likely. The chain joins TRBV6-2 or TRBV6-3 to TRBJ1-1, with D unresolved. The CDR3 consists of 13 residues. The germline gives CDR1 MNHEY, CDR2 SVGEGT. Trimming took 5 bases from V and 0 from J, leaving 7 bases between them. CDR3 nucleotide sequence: TGTGCCAGCAGTCCTAAGATGAACACTGAAGCTTTCCTT. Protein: CASSPKMNTEAFL.

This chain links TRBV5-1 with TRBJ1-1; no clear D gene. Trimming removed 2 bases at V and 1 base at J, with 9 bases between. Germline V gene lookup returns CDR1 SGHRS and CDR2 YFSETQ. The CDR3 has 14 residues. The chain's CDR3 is CASSLLQWNTEAFF. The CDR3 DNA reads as TGCGCCAGCAGCTTATTACAGTGGAACACTGAAGCTTTCTTT.